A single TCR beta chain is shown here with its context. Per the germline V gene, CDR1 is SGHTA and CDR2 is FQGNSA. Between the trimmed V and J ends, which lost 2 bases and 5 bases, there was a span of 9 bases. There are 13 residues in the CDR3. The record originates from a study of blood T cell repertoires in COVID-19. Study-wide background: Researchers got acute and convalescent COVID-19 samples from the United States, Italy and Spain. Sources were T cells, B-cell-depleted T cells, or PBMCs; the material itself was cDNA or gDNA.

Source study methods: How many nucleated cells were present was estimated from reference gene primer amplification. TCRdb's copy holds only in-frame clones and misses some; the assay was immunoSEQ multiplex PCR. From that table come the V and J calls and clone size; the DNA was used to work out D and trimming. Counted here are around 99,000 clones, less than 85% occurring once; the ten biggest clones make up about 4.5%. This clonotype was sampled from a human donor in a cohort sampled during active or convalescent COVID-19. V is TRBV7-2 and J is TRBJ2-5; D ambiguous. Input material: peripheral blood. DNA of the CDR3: TGTGCCAGCAGCTTATTAGCCTCGGAGACCCAGTACTTC. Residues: CASSLLASETQYF.